One sample yielded the 28 T cell receptor beta chains listed below, sequenced in a study of regulatory T cells in long-lasting Graves disease. Sequencing libraries for TCR beta were prepared with iRepertoire HTBI primers and Arm-PCR of CDR3 regions. Via MiXCR, TCRdb re-called the multiplex PCR reads, giving one row per CDR3 protein. The top ten clones hold 20% to 25% of a sample with about 530,000 distinct CDR3 sequences, more than 15% of them seen once. Time point indicated: newly diagnosed GD, antithyroid drugs for less than 3 months. From PBMCs, RNA was extracted and then used to make the TCR library. The same sample was also used in a study of T cells in Graves' hyperthyroidism and ophthalmopathy.

Sequencing was performed on peripheral blood mononuclear cells (PBMCs), taken at new diagnosis, from a patient treated with antithyroid drugs. The receptors come from a woman aged 35-65 years with Graves disease.

This clonotype was seen ten or more times. The V gene is TRBV6-1, the J gene TRBJ1-1; D is undetermined. Germline-derived CDR1 and CDR2 are MNHNS and SASEGT. Trimming shortened V by 6 bases and J by 1 base, and 15 bases separated the two germline ends. CDR3 length: 15 amino acids. CDR3: CASSATSVPNTEAFF. The CDR3 coding sequence is TGTGCCAGCAGCGCAACCTCGGTCCCGAACACTGAAGCTTTCTTT.

At least ten counts were recorded for this clonotype. This sequence joins TRBV15 and TRBJ1-6; D might be TRBD1 (6 bases). Trimming removed 0 bases from V and 7 bases from J, with 16 bases in between. The V gene's germline CDR1 is LNHNV and CDR2 YYDKDF (reference sequence). The CDR3 has 17 residues. This chain's CDR3 is CATSRDYGGQGNSPLHF. Written as DNA, the CDR3 is TGTGCCACCAGCAGAGATTACGGGGGGCAGGGGAATTCACCCCTCCACTTT.

This clonotype was recorded once. A much more abundant neighbour one base away suggests this may be a read error. This sequence joins TRBV6-9 and TRBJ2-1; perhaps TRBD2 as D (5 bases). The V end lost 3 bases, the J end lost 2 bases, and 8 bases lay between the germline ends. The germline V gene has CDR1 MNHGY and CDR2 SVAAGI. CDR3 size: 14 residues. The CDR3 nucleotides are TGTGCCAGCAGTTACTCTAGCCCCTACAATGAGCAGTTCTTC. This translates into CASSYSSPYNEQFF.

The chain has TRBV28 and TRBJ2-7; TRBD1 agrees at 7 bases. J lost 4 bases, V lost 4 bases, and 10 bases had no gene match. The CDR3 totals 15 residues. Looked up from germline, CDR1 is MDHEN and CDR2 is SYDVKM. The CDR3 here is CASSSQGDFPYEQYF. As DNA, the CDR3 is TGTGCCAGCAGTTCCCAGGGGGATTTCCCGTACGAGCAGTACTTC.

This clonotype was seen ten or more times. The V and J genes are TRBV18 and TRBJ2-7; D assignment may be TRBD1 or TRBD2 (5 bases each). This CDR3 comprises 16 residues. Deletions cut 3 bases from V and 3 bases from J, with 18 bases between. The germline gives CDR1 KGHSH, CDR2 LQKENI. DNA of the CDR3: TGTGCCAGCTCACCCGACGGGGCTCCGGATTTCTACGAGCAGTACTTC. Translated: CASSPDGAPDFYEQYF.

This clonotype was seen repeatedly, ten times or more. This rearrangement joins TRBV24-1 to TRBJ2-1; TRBD1 matches at 9 bases. CDR3 length: 18 residues. Germline-derived CDR1 and CDR2 are KGHDR and SFDVKD. With V trimmed by 4 bases and J by 0 bases, 9 bases remained unmatched. The CDR3 spells CATSDSDRGLSSYNEQFF. CDR3 nucleotides: TGTGCCACCAGTGACTCGGACAGGGGATTAAGCTCCTACAATGAGCAGTTCTTC.

This chain joins TRBV19 and TRBJ2-7; 9 nucleotides match TRBD1. Trimming removed 4 bases from V and 5 bases from J; junction bases left unmatched: 9. The germline gives CDR1 LNHDA, CDR2 SQIVND (reference sequence). The CDR3 has 15 residues. CDR3 sequence (DNA): TGTGCCAGTAGTAACCTTACAGGGGGCGTCGACGAGCAGTACTTC. The encoded protein is CASSNLTGGVDEQYF.

The chain has TRBV11-2 and TRBJ2-4, with D hard to call. CDR1 SGHAT and CDR2 FQNNGV come from the germline V gene. Trimming took 3 bases from V and 5 from J, leaving 8 bases between them. The CDR3 sequence is 13 residues long. The chain's CDR3 is CASSLSPQNIQYF. CDR3 in DNA: TGTGCCAGCAGCTTGAGTCCCCAAAACATTCAGTACTTC.

This clonotype has a handful of counts. V usage is TRBV5-1 and J usage is TRBJ1-2; D is ambiguous. CDR1 and CDR2 from the germline V gene are SGHRS and YFSETQ. The CDR3 covers 12 residues. The V end lost 7 bases, the J end lost 8 bases, and 15 bases lay between the germline ends. In DNA, the CDR3 is TGCGCCAGCCAGGACGGGATCGGAGGCTACACCTTC. Protein product: CASQDGIGGYTF.

This clonotype was seen at least ten times. This sequence joins TRBV18 and TRBJ2-3, with 7 bases identical to TRBD1. The CDR3 is made up of 14 amino acids. Germline V gene data show CDR1 as KGHSH and CDR2 as LQKENI. V lost 4 bases and J lost 3; bases outside the gene matches: 4. In DNA, the CDR3 is TGTGCCAGCTCACTAAACAGGGGAACAGATACGCAGTATTTT. Translation: CASSLNRGTDTQYF.

This clonotype has only a few counts. The chain employs TRBV20-1 and TRBJ1-2; the D gene is possibly TRBD1 (6 bases). V lost 1 base and J lost 4, with 22 bases in between. Germline loops: CDR1 DFQATT, CDR2 SNEGSKA (reference sequence). The CDR3 contains 17 residues. CDR3 DNA sequence: TGCAGTGCTAGAGCGAGGATAGCCACCCAAGGGGGCTATGGCTACACCTTC. This encodes CSARARIATQGGYGYTF.

This clonotype was seen many times. This sequence joins TRBV12-3 or TRBV12-4 and TRBJ1-2; 8 bases are shared with TRBD1. V was pared by 5 bases and J by 4 bases, with 9 bases of the junction left unmatched. The CDR3 has 15 amino acids. CDR3 sequence: CASSPLPGQGYGYTF. The CDR3 DNA is TGTGCCAGCAGTCCACTGCCCGGACAGGGCTATGGCTACACCTTC.

This clonotype was counted ten times or more. The chain recombines TRBV20-1 with TRBJ2-7; D unresolved. V shed 2 bases and J shed 1 base, with 6 bases lying between them. Germline values: CDR1 DFQATT, CDR2 SNEGSKA (reference sequence). This CDR3 contains 12 residues. CDR3 sequence reads: CSARRQSYEQYF. CDR3 sequence (DNA): TGCAGTGCTAGACGTCAGTCCTACGAGCAGTACTTC.

This clonotype has ten or more counts. The chain carries TRBV28 and TRBJ2-7, with D tentatively TRBD1 (6 bases). Germline V gene lookup returns CDR1 MDHEN and CDR2 SYDVKM. This CDR3 comprises 13 residues. V lost 3 bases and J 2 bases, leaving 8 bases between the germline ends. The CDR3 nucleotides are TGTGCCAGCAGTTTGCAGGGGCCCTACGAGCAGTACTTC. This sequence encodes CASSLQGPYEQYF.

Comment on this clonotype: This CDR3 is missing its conserved last phenylalanine or tryptophan, likely due to a read error. The DNA is left out, because the CDR3 cannot be placed on it with certainty; the CDR3 is given as TCRdb lists it. The chain recombines TRBV20-1 with TRBJ1-1. The CDR3 is 8 amino acids long, termini counted. Germline lookup yields CDR1 DFQATT and CDR2 SNEGSKA (reference sequence). CDR3 in amino acids: CSATFDTM.

The chain employs TRBV5-5 and TRBJ1-5; TRBD1 agrees at 9 bases. Germline values: CDR1 SGHKS, CDR2 YYEKEE (reference sequence). After removal of 1 base from V and 5 bases from J, the junction contained 7 bases not matched to a gene. The CDR3 covers 16 residues. The CDR3 sequence: CASSLRTGDIYQPQHF. The CDR3 nucleotides are TGTGCCAGCAGCTTGAGGACAGGGGATATTTATCAGCCCCAGCATTTT.

This clonotype has ten or more counts. The CDR3 reads CSVGTGDQPQHF. The CDR3 DNA reads as TGCAGCGTCGGGACAGGGGATCAGCCCCAGCATTTT. The genes are TRBV29-1 and TRBJ1-5, with 10 nucleotides matching TRBD1. Germline CDR1 is SQVTM and CDR2 is ANQGSEA. The length of the CDR3 is 12 residues. Trimming removed 6 bases from V and 5 bases from J; junction bases left unmatched: 1.

There are a few counts of this clonotype. This rearrangement joins TRBV5-6 to TRBJ2-3, with a weak D call TRBD2 (6 bases). V was trimmed by 5 bases and J by 6 bases, leaving 13 bases between them. The CDR3 length is 13 residues. Germline assignment: CDR1 SGHDT and CDR2 YYEEEE. In nucleotides, the CDR3 is TGTGCCAGCAGTCCGGGGGATTGGGATACGCAGTATTTT. Protein sequence: CASSPGDWDTQYF.

This clonotype was seen ten or more times. The CDR3 here is CASIRSRTSGTSYNEQFF. As DNA, the CDR3 is TGTGCCAGCATCAGAAGTCGGACTAGCGGGACCTCCTACAATGAGCAGTTCTTC. The rearrangement links TRBV2 to TRBJ2-1, with 12 bases identical to TRBD2. The CDR3 consists of 18 residues. The J segment lost 0 bases and the V segment lost 7 bases, leaving 10 bases of the junction unmatched. The V gene's germline CDR1 is SNHLY and CDR2 FYNNEI.

This clonotype was seen many times. This chain connects TRBV7-8 to TRBJ1-5, with 7 bases fitting TRBD1. The length of the CDR3 is 17 residues. V trimming: 1 base; J trimming: 2 bases; junction bases outside the gene matches: 8. Germline V lookup: CDR1 SGHVS, CDR2 FQNEAQ. CDR3: CASSLGGGREGNQPQHF. The CDR3, as DNA: TGTGCCAGCAGCTTAGGAGGGGGCAGGGAGGGCAATCAGCCCCAGCATTTT.

This clonotype was observed a few times. A read error is possible here, since a much larger clone lies one base away. The chain combines TRBV11-2 with TRBJ2-3; D is unclear. This CDR3 region has 12 residues. Germline CDR1 and CDR2: SGHAT and FQNNGV. Deletions cut 1 base from V and 10 bases from J, with 9 bases between. This chain's CDR3 is CASSLGQTSQYF. CDR3 sequence (DNA): TGTGCCAGCAGCTTAGGCCAAACATCGCAGTATTTT.

This clonotype has just a few counts. The V and J genes are TRBV5-1 and TRBJ2-1; 10 nucleotides match TRBD1. Looked up from germline, CDR1 is SGHRS and CDR2 is YFSETQ. This CDR3 comprises 16 residues. Unmatched junction bases numbered 14, after V lost 4 bases and J lost 10 bases. CDR3 in DNA: TGCGCCAGCAGCCCGGGACAGGGGTCTTTGGGGGGGGAGCAGTTCTTC. It specifies CASSPGQGSLGGEQFF.

This clonotype was found many times. Mismatch with germline at one junction end may stem from a read error. The chain carries TRBV7-7 and TRBJ2-3; D unclear. The CDR3 length is 15 residues. Germline loops: CDR1 SSHAT, CDR2 FNYEAQ (reference sequence). CDR3 region: CASSLSLETTDTQYF. CDR3 nucleotides: TGTGCTAGCAGCTTATCTCTAGAAACTACAGATACGCAGTATTTT.

This clonotype was seen more than once but under ten times. The junction and the germline gene differ at one end; a read error may be behind it. The rearrangement uses TRBV7-9 and TRBJ2-2, with TRBD2 matching 7 bases. Germline V lookup: CDR1 SEHNR, CDR2 FQNEAQ (reference sequence). This CDR3 contains 13 residues. CDR3 DNA sequence: TGTGCCAGCAGCGTTGGGACTACCGGAGAGCTGTTTTTT. This codes for CASSVGTTGELFF.

The chain carries TRBV5-1 and TRBJ1-1; D is possibly TRBD1 (5 bases). Between the trimmed V and J ends, which lost 8 bases and 1 base, there was a span of 21 bases. The CDR3 sequence is 16 residues long. Germline V CDR1 and CDR2: SGHRS, YFSETQ. The chain's CDR3 is CASSGRGLLKNTEAFF. The CDR3 DNA follows: TGCGCCAGTTCGGGACGGGGCCTACTGAAGAACACTGAAGCTTTCTTT.

This clonotype was found many times. The V gene is TRBV12-3 or TRBV12-4, the J gene TRBJ1-5; no clear D. The CDR3 has 13 amino acids. The V gene lost 7 bases and the J gene lost 5 bases, with 12 bases spanning the gap. The CDR3 DNA is TGTGCCAGCACCTTGAGTAGGGATCAGCCCCAGCATTTT. Residues: CASTLSRDQPQHF.

The gene calls are TRBV5-6 and TRBJ2-2; D could derive from TRBD1 or TRBD2 (6 bases each). The CDR3 runs to 13 residues. Trimming pared 5 bases from V and 6 bases from J, leaving 11 bases between. The V gene's germline CDR1 is SGHDT and CDR2 YYEEEE. CDR3 region: CASSWGAPGELFF. DNA for the CDR3: TGTGCCAGCAGTTGGGGGGCCCCCGGGGAGCTGTTTTTT. Based on the CDR3 plus reference TRBV5-6 and TRBJ2-2, the full variable domain is DAGVTQSPTHLIKTRGQQVTLRCSPKSGHDTVSWYQQALGQGPQFIFQYYEEEERQRGNFPDRFSGHQFPNYSSELNVNALLLGDSALYLCASSWGAPGELFFGEGSRLTVL.

The chain has TRBV18 and TRBJ2-5; tentatively, D is TRBD1 or TRBD2 (5 bases each). V lost 6 bases, J lost 5 bases, and 16 bases lay in between. Germline-derived CDR1 and CDR2 are KGHSH and LQKENI. The length of the CDR3 is 14 residues. The CDR3 reads CASSAQGPAETQYF. In DNA form, the CDR3 reads TGTGCCAGCTCGGCCCAGGGACCCGCGGAGACCCAGTACTTC. Combining the CDR3 with reference TRBV18 and TRBJ2-5 gives the whole variable domain NAGVMQNPRHLVRRRGQEARLRCSPMKGHSHVYWYRQLPEEGLKFMVYLQKENIIDESGMPKERFSAEFPKEGPSILRIQQVVRGDSAAYFCASSAQGPAETQYFGPGTRLLVL.